Listed below are T cell receptor beta chains from one sample, sequenced in a study of T cell repertoires in cytomegalovirus infection. TCRdb reprocessed the reads via MiXCR and lists one record per CDR3 protein. Among about 230,000 distinct CDR3 sequences listed, approximately 7% were seen once. Sequenced material: PBMCs. The source of these receptors is a human donor in good health (CMV status not recorded). Some clones in this sample may be carry-over from other donors' samples. CDR3s include the opening cysteine and the closing phenylalanine or tryptophan. D genes are given only for firm matches. Only some rows state a clone size, as once, few, many or a class for expanded clones.

CDR3aa,CDR3nt,j_gene,abundance,d_gene,v_gene
CASSQDFAPAGYGYTF,NA,TRBJ1-2,many,NA,TRBV4-1
CASSHPGTVSGNTIYF,TGCGCCAGCAGCCACCCCGGGACAGTCTCTGGAAACACCATATATTTT,TRBJ1-3,many,TRBD1,TRBV4-1
CASSAGIRGNTGELFF,TGTGCCAGCTCCGCGGGGATCCGGGGTAACACCGGGGAGCTGTTTTTT,TRBJ2-2,many,NA,TRBV25-1
CASSYFDMNTEAFF,TGTGCCAGCAGTTACTTCGATATGAACACTGAAGCTTTCTTT,TRBJ1-1,many,NA,TRBV6-2/TRBV6-3
CSARDRGLPGNTIYF,TGCAGTGCTAGAGATAGGGGCCTCCCTGGAAACACCATATATTTT,TRBJ1-3,many,NA,TRBV20-1
CASDQGYSNQPQHF,TGTGCCTCGGATCAGGGTTATAGCAATCAGCCCCAGCATTTT,TRBJ1-5,many,NA,TRBV6-6
CASSPGTPPADTQYF,TGTGCCAGCAGTCCGGGGACCCCTCCTGCAGATACGCAGTATTTT,TRBJ2-3,medium-sized,NA,TRBV27
CASSHRLAPPNTGELFF,TGTGCCAGCAGTCATCGACTGGCGCCACCGAACACCGGGGAGCTGTTTTTT,TRBJ2-2,few,NA,TRBV6-2/TRBV6-3
CASSPFNRETQYF,TGTGCCAGCAGCCCCTTCAACAGGGAGACCCAGTACTTC,TRBJ2-5,few,NA,TRBV14
CASSLGAVAEAFF,TGTGCCAGCAGCTTAGGGGCAGTGGCTGAAGCTTTCTTT,TRBJ1-1,NA,NA,TRBV13
CSVAGISAGRGNIQYF,TGCAGCGTTGCGGGGATCTCCGCGGGCCGTGGAAACATTCAGTACTTC,TRBJ2-4,many,NA,TRBV29-1
CASRVGGKYNSPLHF,TGTGCCAGCAGGGTGGGGGGGAAATATAATTCACCCCTCCACTTT,TRBJ1-6,many,NA,TRBV27
CASSMLTGTRGGYTF,TGTGCCAGCAGCATGCTAACAGGGACCCGAGGGGGCTACACCTTC,TRBJ1-2,many,NA,TRBV7-2
CASSLAGAVSNQPQHF,TGTGCCAGCAGTTTGGCGGGGGCCGTGAGCAATCAGCCCCAGCATTTT,TRBJ1-5,many,NA,TRBV28
CASSQRATETQYF,TGTGCCAGCAGCCAACGGGCAACAGAGACCCAGTACTTC,TRBJ2-5,many,NA,TRBV14
CASSPASGGSYEQYF,TGTGCCAGCAGTCCTGCTAGCGGGGGCTCCTACGAGCAGTACTTC,TRBJ2-7,many,TRBD2,TRBV7-2
CASSLDYRGPYEQYF,TGTGCCAGCAGCTTAGATTATAGGGGGCCCTACGAGCAGTACTTC,TRBJ2-7,many,TRBD1,TRBV11-2
CSARSGQGSEKLFF,TGCAGTGCTAGATCGGGACAGGGAAGTGAAAAACTGTTTTTT,TRBJ1-4,many,TRBD1,TRBV20-1
CSVGKRGGPETQYF,TGCAGCGTTGGGAAGCGGGGGGGCCCGGAGACCCAGTACTTC,TRBJ2-5,NA,TRBD2,TRBV29-1
CASSLATGASYGYTF,TGTGCCAGCAGCTTGGCCACAGGGGCTTCCTATGGCTACACCTTC,TRBJ1-2,many,TRBD1,TRBV7-2
CSVDFYGYTF,TGCAGCGTGGATTTCTATGGCTACACCTTC,TRBJ1-2,many,NA,TRBV29-1
CASSFLDRQETQYF,TGTGCCAGCAGCTTCCTCGACCGACAAGAGACCCAGTACTTC,TRBJ2-5,many,NA,TRBV7-8
CSAPGLNNEQFF,TGCAGCGCTCCCGGACTAAACAATGAGCAGTTCTTC,TRBJ2-1,few,NA,TRBV29-1
CASSPTRGGRNEQFF,TGTGCCAGCAGCCCCACAAGGGGGGGTCGGAATGAGCAGTTCTTC,TRBJ2-1,many,NA,TRBV7-2
CASSLREVNTEAFF,TGTGCCAGCAGCCTCCGGGAGGTGAACACTGAAGCTTTCTTT,TRBJ1-1,NA,NA,TRBV7-9
CASSPSLTGTEAFF,TGTGCCAGCAGCCCATCCTTGACAGGGACTGAAGCTTTCTTT,TRBJ1-1,NA,TRBD1,TRBV4-2
CASIYRTGYTGELFF,TGTGCCAGCATTTACCGGACAGGGTACACCGGGGAGCTGTTTTTT,TRBJ2-2,many,TRBD1,TRBV28
CTSSPGTSSHQPQHF,TGTACCAGTAGCCCCGGGACGAGTAGCCATCAGCCCCAGCATTTT,TRBJ1-5,NA,NA,TRBV19
CASWTGGLYEQFF,TGTGCCAGCTGGACAGGGGGCCTGTATGAGCAGTTCTTC,TRBJ2-1,many,TRBD1,TRBV28
CASRRDRDQETQYF,TGTGCCAGCAGAAGGGACAGGGACCAAGAGACCCAGTACTTC,TRBJ2-5,many,TRBD1,TRBV6-2/TRBV6-3
CASSLLGGANTEAFF,TGTGCCAGCAGTTTACTGGGAGGGGCGAACACTGAAGCTTTCTTT,TRBJ1-1,few,NA,TRBV28
CSASDPHEQYF,TGCAGTGCTTCCGACCCCCACGAGCAGTACTTC,TRBJ2-7,few,NA,TRBV20-1
CASSPGGGATYEQYF,TGCGCCAGCAGCCCCGGGGGAGGGGCGACCTACGAGCAGTACTTC,TRBJ2-7,once,TRBD2,TRBV4-1
CASVQGSDTEAFF,TGTGCCAGCGTGCAGGGCTCGGACACTGAAGCTTTCTTT,TRBJ1-1,many,NA,TRBV2
CAWGTGSVAFF,TGTGCCTGGGGAACGGGATCCGTCGCTTTCTTT,TRBJ1-1,many,NA,TRBV30